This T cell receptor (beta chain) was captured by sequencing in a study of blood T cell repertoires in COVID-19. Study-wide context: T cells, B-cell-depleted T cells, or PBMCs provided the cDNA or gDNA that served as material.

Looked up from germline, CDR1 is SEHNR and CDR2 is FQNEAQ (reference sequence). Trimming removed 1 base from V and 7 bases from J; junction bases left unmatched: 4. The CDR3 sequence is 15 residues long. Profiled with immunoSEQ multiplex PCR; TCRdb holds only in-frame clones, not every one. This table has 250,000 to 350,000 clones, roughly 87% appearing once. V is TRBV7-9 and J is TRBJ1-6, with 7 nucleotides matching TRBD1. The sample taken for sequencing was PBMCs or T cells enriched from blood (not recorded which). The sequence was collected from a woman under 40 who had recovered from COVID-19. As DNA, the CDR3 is TGTGCCAGCAGCTTAGGGAAGGGGGCGAATTCACCCCTCCACTTT. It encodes CASSLGKGANSPLHF.